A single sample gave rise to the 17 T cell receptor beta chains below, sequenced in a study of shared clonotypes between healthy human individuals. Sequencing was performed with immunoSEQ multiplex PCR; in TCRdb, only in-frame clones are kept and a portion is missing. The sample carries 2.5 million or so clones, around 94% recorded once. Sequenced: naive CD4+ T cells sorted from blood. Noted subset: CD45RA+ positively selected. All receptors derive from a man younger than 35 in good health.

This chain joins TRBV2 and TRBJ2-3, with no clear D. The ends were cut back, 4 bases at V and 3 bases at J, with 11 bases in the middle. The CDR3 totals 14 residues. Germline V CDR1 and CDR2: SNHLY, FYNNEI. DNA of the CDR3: TGTGCCAGCAGTGCGGTGGTGAGAACAGATACGCAGTATTTT. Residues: CASSAVVRTDTQYF. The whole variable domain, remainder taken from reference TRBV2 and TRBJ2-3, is EPEVTQTPSHQVTQMGQEVILRCVPISNHLYFYWYRQILGQKVEFLVSFYNNEISEKSEIFDDQFSVERPDGSNFTLKIRSTKLEDSAMYFCASSAVVRTDTQYFGPGTRLTVL.

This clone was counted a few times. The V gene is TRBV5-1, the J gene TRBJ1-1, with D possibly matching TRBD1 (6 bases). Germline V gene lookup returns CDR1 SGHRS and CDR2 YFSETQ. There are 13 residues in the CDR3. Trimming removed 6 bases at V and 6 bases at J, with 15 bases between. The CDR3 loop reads CASTQVGGAEAFF. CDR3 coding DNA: TGCGCCAGCACCCAAGTTGGGGGCGCTGAAGCTTTCTTT.

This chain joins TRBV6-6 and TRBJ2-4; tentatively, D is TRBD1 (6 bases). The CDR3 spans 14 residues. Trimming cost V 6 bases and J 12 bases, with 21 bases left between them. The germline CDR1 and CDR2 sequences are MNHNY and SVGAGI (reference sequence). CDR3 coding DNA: TGTGCCAGCAGGCAGGGGCGAAGGGGTTCGGATCAGTACTTC. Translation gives CASRQGRRGSDQYF.

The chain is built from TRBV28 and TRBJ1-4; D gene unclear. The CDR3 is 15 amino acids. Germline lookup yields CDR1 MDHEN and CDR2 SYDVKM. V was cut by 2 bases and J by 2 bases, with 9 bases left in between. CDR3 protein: CASSLKEHTNEKLFF. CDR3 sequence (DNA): TGTGCCAGCAGTTTAAAGGAACACACTAATGAAAAACTGTTTTTT.

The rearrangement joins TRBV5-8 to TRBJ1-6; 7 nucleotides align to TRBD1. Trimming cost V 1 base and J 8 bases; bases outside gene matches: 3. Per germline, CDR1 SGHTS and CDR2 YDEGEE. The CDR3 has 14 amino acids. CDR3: CASSLTGVDSPLHF. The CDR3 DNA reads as TGTGCCAGCAGCTTGACAGGGGTAGATTCACCCCTCCACTTT.

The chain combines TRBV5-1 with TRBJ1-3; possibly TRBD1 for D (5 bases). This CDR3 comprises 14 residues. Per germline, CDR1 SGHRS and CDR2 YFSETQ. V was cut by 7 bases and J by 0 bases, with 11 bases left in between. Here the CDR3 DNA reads TGCGCCAGCTCCAACAGGAGCTCTGGAAACACCATATATTTT. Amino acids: CASSNRSSGNTIYF.

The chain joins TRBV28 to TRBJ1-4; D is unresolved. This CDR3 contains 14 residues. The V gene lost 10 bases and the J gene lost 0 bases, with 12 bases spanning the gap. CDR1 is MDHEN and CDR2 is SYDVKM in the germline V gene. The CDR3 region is CATSLGATNEKLFF. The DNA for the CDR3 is TGTGCCACCTCTTTGGGAGCAACTAATGAAAAACTGTTTTTT.

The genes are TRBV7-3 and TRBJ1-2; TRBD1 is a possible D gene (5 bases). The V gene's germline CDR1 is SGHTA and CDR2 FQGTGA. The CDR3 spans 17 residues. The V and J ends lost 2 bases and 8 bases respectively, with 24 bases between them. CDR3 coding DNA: TGTGCCAGCAGCTTATCGGTCACGACCGGGGGACTGGAAGGCTACACCTTC. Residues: CASSLSVTTGGLEGYTF.

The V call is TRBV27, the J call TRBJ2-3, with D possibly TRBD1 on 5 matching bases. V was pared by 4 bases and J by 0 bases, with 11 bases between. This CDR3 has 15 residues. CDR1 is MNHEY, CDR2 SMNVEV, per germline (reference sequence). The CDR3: CASSSDRTSTDTQYF. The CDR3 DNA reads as TGTGCCAGCAGTTCCGACAGAACTAGCACAGATACGCAGTATTTT.

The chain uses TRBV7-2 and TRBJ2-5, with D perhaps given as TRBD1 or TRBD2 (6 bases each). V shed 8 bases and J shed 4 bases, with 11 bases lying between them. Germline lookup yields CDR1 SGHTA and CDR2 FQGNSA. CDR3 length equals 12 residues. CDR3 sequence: CASVGGGETQYF. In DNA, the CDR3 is TGTGCCAGCGTAGGGGGAGGAGAGACCCAGTACTTC.

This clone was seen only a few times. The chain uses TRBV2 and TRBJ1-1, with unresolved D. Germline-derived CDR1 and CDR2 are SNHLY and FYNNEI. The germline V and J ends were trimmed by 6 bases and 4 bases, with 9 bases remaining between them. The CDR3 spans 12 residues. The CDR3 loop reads CASRRELTEAFF. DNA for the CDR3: TGTGCCAGCAGGAGGGAGCTCACTGAAGCTTTCTTT.

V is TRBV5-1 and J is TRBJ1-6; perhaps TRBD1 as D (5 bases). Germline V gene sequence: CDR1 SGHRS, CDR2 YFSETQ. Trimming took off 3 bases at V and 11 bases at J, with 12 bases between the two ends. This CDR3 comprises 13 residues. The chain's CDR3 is CASSWGEGTPLHF. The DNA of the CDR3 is TGCGCCAGCAGCTGGGGCGAGGGAACACCCCTCCACTTT.

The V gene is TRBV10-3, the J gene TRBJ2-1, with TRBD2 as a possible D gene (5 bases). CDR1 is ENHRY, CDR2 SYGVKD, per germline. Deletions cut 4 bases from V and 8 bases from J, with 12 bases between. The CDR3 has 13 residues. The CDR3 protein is CAISVLFSDEQFF. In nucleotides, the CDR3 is TGTGCCATCAGTGTCTTGTTTAGCGATGAGCAGTTCTTC.

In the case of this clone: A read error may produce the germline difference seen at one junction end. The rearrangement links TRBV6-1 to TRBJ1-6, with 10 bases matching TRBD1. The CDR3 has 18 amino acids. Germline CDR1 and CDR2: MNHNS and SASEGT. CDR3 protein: CAISERTGGVTVNSPLHF. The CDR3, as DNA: TGTGCCATCAGTGAACGGACAGGGGGAGTAACTGTGAATTCACCCCTCCACTTT.

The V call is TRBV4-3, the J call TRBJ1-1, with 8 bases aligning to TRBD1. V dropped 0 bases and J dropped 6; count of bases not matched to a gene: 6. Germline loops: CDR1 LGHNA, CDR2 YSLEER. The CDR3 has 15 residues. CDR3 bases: TGCGCCAGCAGCCAAGATGACAGGGGAGGGTCTGAAGCTTTCTTT. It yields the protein CASSQDDRGGSEAFF.

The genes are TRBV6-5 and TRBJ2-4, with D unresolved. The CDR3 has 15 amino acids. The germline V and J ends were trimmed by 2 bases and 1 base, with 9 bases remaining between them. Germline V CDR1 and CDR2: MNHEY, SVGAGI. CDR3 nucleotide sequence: TGTGCCAGCAGTTACGAGTCCTCGGCCAAAAACATTCAGTACTTC. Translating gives CASSYESSAKNIQYF.

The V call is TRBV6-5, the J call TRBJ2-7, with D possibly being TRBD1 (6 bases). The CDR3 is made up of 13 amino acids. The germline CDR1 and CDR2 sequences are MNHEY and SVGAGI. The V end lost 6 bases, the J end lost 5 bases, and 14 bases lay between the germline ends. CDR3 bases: TGTGCCAGCAGCTCAGGGACAAACAACGAGCAGTACTTC. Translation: CASSSGTNNEQYF.